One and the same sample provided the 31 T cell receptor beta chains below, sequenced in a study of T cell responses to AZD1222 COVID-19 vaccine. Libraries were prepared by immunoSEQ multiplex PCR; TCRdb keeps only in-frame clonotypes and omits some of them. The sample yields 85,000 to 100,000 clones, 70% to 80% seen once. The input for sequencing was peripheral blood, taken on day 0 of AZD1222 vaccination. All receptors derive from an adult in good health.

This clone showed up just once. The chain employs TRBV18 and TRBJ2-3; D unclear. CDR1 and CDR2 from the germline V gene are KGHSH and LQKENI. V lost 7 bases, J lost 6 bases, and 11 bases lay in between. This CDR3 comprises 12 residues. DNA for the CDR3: TGTGCCAGCTACGGACCCGAGGATACGCAGTATTTT. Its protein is CASYGPEDTQYF.

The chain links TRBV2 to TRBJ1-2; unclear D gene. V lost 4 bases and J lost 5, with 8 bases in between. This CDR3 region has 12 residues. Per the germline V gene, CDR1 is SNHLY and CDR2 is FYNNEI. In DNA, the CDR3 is TGTGCCAGCAGTGCCGAGTTTTATGGCTACACCTTC. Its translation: CASSAEFYGYTF.

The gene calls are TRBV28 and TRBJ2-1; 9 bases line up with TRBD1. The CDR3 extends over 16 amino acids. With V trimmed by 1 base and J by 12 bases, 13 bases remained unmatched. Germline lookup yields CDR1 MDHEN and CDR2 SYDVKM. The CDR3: CASSLLSGQGTPLQFF. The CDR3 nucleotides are TGTGCCAGCAGTTTATTGTCGGGACAGGGTACCCCTTTGCAGTTCTTC.

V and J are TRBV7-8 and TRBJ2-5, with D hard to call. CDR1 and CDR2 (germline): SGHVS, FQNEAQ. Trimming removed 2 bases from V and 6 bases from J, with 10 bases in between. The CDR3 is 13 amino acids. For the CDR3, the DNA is TGTGCCAGCAGCTTAAGGTTGCGGAAGACCCAGTACTTC. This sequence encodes CASSLRLRKTQYF.

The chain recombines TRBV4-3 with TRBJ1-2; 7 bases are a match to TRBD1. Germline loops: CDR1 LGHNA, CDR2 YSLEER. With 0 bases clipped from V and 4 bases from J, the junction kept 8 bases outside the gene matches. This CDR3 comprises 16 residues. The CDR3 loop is CASSQDQVGDSYGYTF. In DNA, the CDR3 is TGCGCCAGCAGCCAAGATCAGGTGGGGGACAGCTATGGCTACACCTTC.

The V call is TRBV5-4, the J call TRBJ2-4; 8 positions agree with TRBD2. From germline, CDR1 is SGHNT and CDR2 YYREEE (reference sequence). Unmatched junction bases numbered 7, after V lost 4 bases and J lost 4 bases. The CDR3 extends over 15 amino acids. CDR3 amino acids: CASSTRGLGKNIQYF. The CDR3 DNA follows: TGTGCCAGCAGCACCCGGGGACTAGGGAAAAACATTCAGTACTTC.

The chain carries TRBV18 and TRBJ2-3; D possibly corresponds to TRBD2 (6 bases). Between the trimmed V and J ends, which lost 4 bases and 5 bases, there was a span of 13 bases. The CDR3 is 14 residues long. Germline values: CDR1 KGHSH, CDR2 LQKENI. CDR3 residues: CASSLRDFRDTQYF. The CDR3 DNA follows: TGTGCCAGCTCACTTCGGGACTTCCGAGATACGCAGTATTTT.

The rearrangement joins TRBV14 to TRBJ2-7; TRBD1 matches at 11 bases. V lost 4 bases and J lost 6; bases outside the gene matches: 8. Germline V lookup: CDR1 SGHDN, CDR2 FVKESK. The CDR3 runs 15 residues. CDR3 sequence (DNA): TGTGCCAGCAGCCTTTCTTGGGACAGGGGGGGCGAGCAGTACTTC. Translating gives CASSLSWDRGGEQYF.

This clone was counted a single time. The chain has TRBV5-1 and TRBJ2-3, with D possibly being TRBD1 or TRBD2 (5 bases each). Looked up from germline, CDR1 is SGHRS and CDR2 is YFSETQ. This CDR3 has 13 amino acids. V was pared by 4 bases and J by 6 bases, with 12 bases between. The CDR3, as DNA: TGCGCCAGCAGCCAAGGTTGGGGGGATACGCAGTATTTT. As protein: CASSQGWGDTQYF.

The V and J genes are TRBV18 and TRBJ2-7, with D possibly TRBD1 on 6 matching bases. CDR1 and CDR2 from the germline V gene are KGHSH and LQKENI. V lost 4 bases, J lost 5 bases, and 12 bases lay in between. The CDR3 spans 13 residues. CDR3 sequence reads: CASSRLTGNEQYF. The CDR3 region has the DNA TGTGCCAGCTCACGCCTTACAGGGAACGAGCAGTACTTC.

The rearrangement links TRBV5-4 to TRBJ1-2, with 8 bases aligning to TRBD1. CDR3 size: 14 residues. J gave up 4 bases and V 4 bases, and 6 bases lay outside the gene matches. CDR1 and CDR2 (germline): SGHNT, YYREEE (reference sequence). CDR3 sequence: CASSVSGGSYGYTF. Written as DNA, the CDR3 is TGTGCCAGCAGCGTATCAGGGGGCAGCTATGGCTACACCTTC.

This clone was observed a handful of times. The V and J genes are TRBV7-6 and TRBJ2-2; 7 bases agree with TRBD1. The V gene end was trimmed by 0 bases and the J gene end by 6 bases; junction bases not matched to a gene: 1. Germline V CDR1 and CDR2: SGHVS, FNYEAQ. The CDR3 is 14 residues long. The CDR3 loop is CASSLATGPGELFF. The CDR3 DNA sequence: TGTGCCAGCAGCTTAGCGACAGGGCCCGGGGAGCTGTTTTTT.

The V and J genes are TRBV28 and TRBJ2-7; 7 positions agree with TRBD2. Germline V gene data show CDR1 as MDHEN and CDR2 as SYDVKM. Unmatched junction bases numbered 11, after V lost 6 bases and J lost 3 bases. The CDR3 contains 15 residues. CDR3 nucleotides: TGTGCCAGCAGCTGGGAGCGGGATAACTTCTACGAGCAGTACTTC. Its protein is CASSWERDNFYEQYF.

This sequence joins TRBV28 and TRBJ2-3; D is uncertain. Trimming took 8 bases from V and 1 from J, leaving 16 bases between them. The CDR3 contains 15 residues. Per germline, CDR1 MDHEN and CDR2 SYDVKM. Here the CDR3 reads CASGSGSRRTDTQYF. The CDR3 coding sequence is TGTGCCAGCGGCTCAGGCTCGCGGCGCACAGATACGCAGTATTTT.

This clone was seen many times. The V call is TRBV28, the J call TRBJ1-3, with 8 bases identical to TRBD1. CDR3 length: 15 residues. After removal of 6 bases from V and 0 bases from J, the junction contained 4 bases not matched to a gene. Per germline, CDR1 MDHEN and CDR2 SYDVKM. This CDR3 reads CASSGQGISGNTIYF. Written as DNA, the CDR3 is TGTGCCAGCAGCGGACAGGGAATCTCTGGAAACACCATATATTTT.

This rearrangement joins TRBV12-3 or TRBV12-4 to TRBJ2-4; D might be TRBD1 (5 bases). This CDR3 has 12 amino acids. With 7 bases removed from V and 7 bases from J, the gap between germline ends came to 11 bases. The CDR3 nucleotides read TGTGCCAGCAACTTCAACAGGAACATTCAGTACTTC. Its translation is CASNFNRNIQYF.

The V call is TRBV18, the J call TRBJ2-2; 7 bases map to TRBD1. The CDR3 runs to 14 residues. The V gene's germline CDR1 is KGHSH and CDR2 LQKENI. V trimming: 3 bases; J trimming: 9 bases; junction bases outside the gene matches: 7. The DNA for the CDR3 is TGTGCCAGCTCACCGTCCCGGGACAGCTGGGAGCTGTTTTTT. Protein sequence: CASSPSRDSWELFF.

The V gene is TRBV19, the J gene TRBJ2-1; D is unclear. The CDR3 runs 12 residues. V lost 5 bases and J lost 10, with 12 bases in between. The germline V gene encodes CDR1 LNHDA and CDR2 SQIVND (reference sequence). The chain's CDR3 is CASSSRTYEQFF. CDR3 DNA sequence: TGTGCCAGTAGTTCTAGGACCTACGAGCAGTTCTTC.

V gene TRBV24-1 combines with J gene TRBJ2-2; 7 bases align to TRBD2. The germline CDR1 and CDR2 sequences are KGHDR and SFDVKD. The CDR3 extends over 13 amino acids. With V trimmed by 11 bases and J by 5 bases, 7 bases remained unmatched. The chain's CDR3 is CAIQAGVTGELFF. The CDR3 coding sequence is TGTGCCATTCAGGCGGGGGTAACCGGGGAGCTGTTTTTT.

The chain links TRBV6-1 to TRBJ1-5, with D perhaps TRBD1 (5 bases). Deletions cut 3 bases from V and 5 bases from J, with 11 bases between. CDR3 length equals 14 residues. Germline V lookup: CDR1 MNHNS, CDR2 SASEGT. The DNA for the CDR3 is TGTGCCAGCAGTGACCGGGCAGGGTATCAGCCCCAGCATTTT. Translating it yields CASSDRAGYQPQHF.

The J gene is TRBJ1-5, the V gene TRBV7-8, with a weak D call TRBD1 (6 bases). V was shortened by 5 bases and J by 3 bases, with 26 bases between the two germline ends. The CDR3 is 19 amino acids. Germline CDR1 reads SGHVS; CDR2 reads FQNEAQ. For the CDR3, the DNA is TGTGCCAGCAGCAGCTTTCCCCACCCCACCCGACAGGACAATCAGCCCCAGCATTTT. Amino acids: CASSSFPHPTRQDNQPQHF.

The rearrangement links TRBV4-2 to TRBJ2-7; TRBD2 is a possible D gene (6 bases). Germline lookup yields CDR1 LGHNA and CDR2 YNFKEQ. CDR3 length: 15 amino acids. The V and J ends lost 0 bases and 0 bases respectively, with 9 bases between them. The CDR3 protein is CASSQDHGGSYEQYF. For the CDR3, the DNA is TGTGCCAGCAGCCAAGATCACGGGGGCTCCTACGAGCAGTACTTC.

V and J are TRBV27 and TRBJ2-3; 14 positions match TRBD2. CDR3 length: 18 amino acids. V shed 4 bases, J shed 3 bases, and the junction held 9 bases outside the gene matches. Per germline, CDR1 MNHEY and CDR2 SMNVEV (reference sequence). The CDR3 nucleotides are TGTGCCAGCAGTTCGCCGGGACTAGCGGGAGTGGGGACAGATACGCAGTATTTT. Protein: CASSSPGLAGVGTDTQYF.

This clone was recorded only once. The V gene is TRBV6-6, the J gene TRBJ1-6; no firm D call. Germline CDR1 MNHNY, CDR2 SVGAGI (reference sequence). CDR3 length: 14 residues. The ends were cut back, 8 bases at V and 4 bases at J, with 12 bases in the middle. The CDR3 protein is CASYLHPYNSPLHF. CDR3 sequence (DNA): TGTGCCAGCTACCTTCACCCGTATAATTCACCCCTCCACTTT.

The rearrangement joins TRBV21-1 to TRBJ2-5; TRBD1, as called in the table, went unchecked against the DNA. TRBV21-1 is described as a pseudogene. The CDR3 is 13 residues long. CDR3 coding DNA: TGTGCCAGCAGAACAGGGTCGACGGAGACCCAGTACTTC. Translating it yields CASRTGSTETQYF.

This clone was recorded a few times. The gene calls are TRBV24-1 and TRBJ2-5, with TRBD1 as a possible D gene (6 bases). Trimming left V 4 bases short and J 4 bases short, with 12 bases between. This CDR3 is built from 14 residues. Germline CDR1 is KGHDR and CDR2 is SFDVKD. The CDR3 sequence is CATSDSTGSETQYF. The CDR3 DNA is TGTGCCACCAGTGACTCAACAGGGTCAGAGACCCAGTACTTC.

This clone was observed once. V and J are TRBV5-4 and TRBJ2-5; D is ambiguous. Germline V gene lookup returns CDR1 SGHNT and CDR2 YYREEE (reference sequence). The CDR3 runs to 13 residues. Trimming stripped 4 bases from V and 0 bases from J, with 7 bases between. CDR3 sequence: CASSPRDQETQYF. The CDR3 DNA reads TGTGCCAGCAGCCCAAGGGACCAAGAGACCCAGTACTTC.

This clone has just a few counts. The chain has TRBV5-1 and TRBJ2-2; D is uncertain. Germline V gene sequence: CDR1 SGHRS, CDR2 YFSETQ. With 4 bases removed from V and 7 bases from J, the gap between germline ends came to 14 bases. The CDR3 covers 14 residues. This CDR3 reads CASSKRTLGGELFF. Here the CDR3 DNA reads TGCGCCAGCAGCAAAAGGACCCTCGGCGGGGAGCTGTTTTTT.

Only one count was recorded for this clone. CDR3 amino acids: CASSLGGLGPGNTIYF. The CDR3 DNA is TGCGCCAGCAGCTTGGGAGGTTTGGGTCCTGGAAACACCATATATTTT. This chain joins TRBV5-1 and TRBJ1-3; D unresolved. The CDR3 has 16 amino acids. V was trimmed by 0 bases and J by 2 bases, leaving 12 bases between them. The germline V gene encodes CDR1 SGHRS and CDR2 YFSETQ.

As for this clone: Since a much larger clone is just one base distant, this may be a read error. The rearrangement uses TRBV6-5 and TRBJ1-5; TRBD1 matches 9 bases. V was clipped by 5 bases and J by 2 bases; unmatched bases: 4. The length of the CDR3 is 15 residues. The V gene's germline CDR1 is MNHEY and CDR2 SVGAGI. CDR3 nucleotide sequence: TGTGCCAGCAGTCCACAGGGGGCCGGCAATCAGCCCCAGCATTTT. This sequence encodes CASSPQGAGNQPQHF.

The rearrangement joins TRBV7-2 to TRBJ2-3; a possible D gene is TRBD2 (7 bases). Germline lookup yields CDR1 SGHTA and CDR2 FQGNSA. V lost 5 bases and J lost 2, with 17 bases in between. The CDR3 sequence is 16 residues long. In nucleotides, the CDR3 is TGTGCCAGCAGCGGAGGGGGGGAGGGTTACACAGATACGCAGTATTTT. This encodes CASSGGGEGYTDTQYF.